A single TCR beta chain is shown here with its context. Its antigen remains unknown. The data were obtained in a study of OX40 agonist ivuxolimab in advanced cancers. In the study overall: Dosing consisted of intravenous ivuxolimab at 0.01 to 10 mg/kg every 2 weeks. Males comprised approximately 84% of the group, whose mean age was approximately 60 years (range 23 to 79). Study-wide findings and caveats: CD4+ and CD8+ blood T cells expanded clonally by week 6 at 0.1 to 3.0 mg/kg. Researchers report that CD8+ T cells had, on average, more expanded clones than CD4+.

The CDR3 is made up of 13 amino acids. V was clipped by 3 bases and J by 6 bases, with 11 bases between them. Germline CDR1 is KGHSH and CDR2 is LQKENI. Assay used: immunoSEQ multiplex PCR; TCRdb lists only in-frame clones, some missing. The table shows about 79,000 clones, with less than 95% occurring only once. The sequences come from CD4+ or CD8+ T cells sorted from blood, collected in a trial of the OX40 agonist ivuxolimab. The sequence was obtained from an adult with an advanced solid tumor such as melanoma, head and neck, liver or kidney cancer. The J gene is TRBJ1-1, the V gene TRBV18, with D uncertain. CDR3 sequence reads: CASSPSQRPEAFF. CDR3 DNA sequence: TGTGCCAGCTCACCGTCTCAGAGACCTGAAGCTTTCTTT.